This T cell receptor beta chain was recovered during a study of CD4 T cells in relation to SARS-CoV-2 and coronaviruses. CD4+ T cells from unexposed donors were obtained before the COVID-19 pandemic (2011-2018). CD4+ T cells were isolated from the cells after less than 13 days of culture. V gave up 10 bases and J gave up 4 bases, with 14 bases separating them. This CDR3 is built from 13 residues. Per the germline V gene, CDR1 is MDHEN and CDR2 is SYDVKM. Concerning this clone itself: Its cognate antigen is unknown.

Measured with immunoSEQ multiplex PCR; TCRdb has only the in-frame clones, and not every one. This sample carries 15,000 to 19,000 clones, approximately 73% of them seen once, and the ten largest clones take roughly 24%. V and J are TRBV28 and TRBJ1-3; possibly TRBD1 for D (5 bases). This TCR was recovered from a human donor in good health. The sequencing sample was made of CD4+ T cells from PBMCs, cultured in vitro. The CDR3 here is CAIAGGAGNTIYF. The CDR3 DNA is TGTGCCATCGCGGGGGGTGCGGGAAACACCATATATTTT. Combining the CDR3 with reference TRBV28 and TRBJ1-3 gives the whole variable domain DVKVTQSSRYLVKRTGEKVFLECVQDMDHENMFWYRQDPGLGLRLIYFSYDVKMKEKGDIPEGYSVSREKKERFSLILESASTNQTSMYLCAIAGGAGNTIYFGEGSWLTVV.